The 16 T cell receptor beta chains below were found in one sample sequenced in a study of Ad26.COV2.S vaccination and SARS-CoV-2 variants. Sample treatment: some 19 received Ad26.COV2.S at low or high dose, single or two shots; about 5 received placebo; per-sample allocation not given. Each sample was drawn 63 days after the first injection (of vaccine or placebo). Profiling relied on immunoSEQ multiplex PCR, and the TCRdb table lists in-frame clones only, not all of them. Among about 240,000 clones, more than 75% were seen once, and the ten largest hold roughly 10%. The sequencing here drew on peripheral blood, taken in a trial of Ad26.COV2.S vaccine versus placebo. The receptors stem from a person aged 18-60 years who received the Ad26.COV2.S COVID-19 vaccine or a placebo.

The chain recombines TRBV10-2 with TRBJ1-1; TRBD1 matches 8 bases. CDR3 length: 17 amino acids. Germline lookup yields CDR1 WSHSY and CDR2 SAAADI. V gave up 3 bases and J gave up 7 bases; unmatched junction bases: 16. For the CDR3, the DNA is TGCGCCAGCAGTGAAGGGTATCTCGGGACAGGAAGCGGTGAAGCTTTCTTT. Its protein is CASSEGYLGTGSGEAFF.

CDR3 nucleotide sequence: TGTGCCAGCAGCCCGAGAGGACAGGGAACCTACGAGCAGTACTTC. It translates to CASSPRGQGTYEQYF. The chain links TRBV7-8 to TRBJ2-7, with 8 bases matching TRBD1. V trimming: 5 bases; J trimming: 2 bases; junction bases outside the gene matches: 8. The CDR3 has 15 amino acids. Germline-derived CDR1 and CDR2 are SGHVS and FQNEAQ.

In this sample, this clone turned up once. The chain uses TRBV20-1 and TRBJ2-5; 9 nucleotides line up with TRBD2. Trimming removed 3 bases from V and 5 bases from J; junction bases left unmatched: 10. The germline gives CDR1 DFQATT, CDR2 SNEGSKA (reference sequence). The CDR3 runs 15 residues. The CDR3 bases are TGCAGTGCTAGTCGGAGCGGGGGGCGGAGGGAGACCCAGTACTTC. Encoded protein: CSASRSGGRRETQYF.

The rearrangement links TRBV28 to TRBJ1-6; D is possibly TRBD1 (6 bases). The CDR3 runs 15 residues. Trimming took 7 bases from V and 3 from J, leaving 13 bases between them. Germline CDR1 reads MDHEN; CDR2 reads SYDVKM. The CDR3 reads CASIGAGDYNSPLHF. The CDR3 coding sequence is TGTGCCAGCATTGGCGCAGGGGACTATAATTCACCCCTCCACTTT.

The chain links TRBV11-2 to TRBJ2-1, with TRBD2 identical over 7 bases. The CDR3 is made up of 17 amino acids. CDR1 is SGHAT and CDR2 is FQNNGV in the germline V gene. V trimming: 5 bases; J trimming: 0 bases; junction bases outside the gene matches: 10. CDR3 amino acids: CASSPRLAGLSYNEQFF. In DNA, the CDR3 is TGTGCCAGCAGCCCACGACTAGCCGGGCTCTCCTACAATGAGCAGTTCTTC.

The chain recombines TRBV28 with TRBJ2-1; D unclear. Deletions cut 5 bases from V and 2 bases from J, with 7 bases between. Germline V gene sequence: CDR1 MDHEN, CDR2 SYDVKM. The CDR3 loop spans 13 amino acids. The CDR3, as DNA: TGTGCCAGCAGTACATGGCCCTACAATGAGCAGTTCTTC. Protein sequence: CASSTWPYNEQFF.

The J gene is TRBJ2-3, the V gene TRBV16; D might be TRBD1 or TRBD2, each matching 6 bases. Deletions cut 0 bases from V and 6 bases from J, with 22 bases between. Per germline, CDR1 KGHSY and CDR2 FQNENV. The CDR3 totals 18 residues. The CDR3 bases are TGTGCCAGCAGCCAATCACCCGGTAGAGGGGGGCAGTTGGATACGCAGTATTTT. This encodes CASSQSPGRGGQLDTQYF.

This clone appeared a few times. This chain joins TRBV7-9 and TRBJ2-7, with 7 bases aligning to TRBD2. With 5 bases clipped from V and 6 bases from J, the junction kept 10 bases outside the gene matches. This CDR3 comprises 14 residues. The germline CDR1 and CDR2 sequences are SEHNR and FQNEAQ (reference sequence). CDR3 in amino acids: CASSPGEGSAEQYF. The CDR3 nucleotides are TGTGCCAGCAGCCCCGGGGAGGGGAGTGCCGAGCAGTACTTC.

The chain is built from TRBV4-1 and TRBJ2-1; D remains unclear. V was clipped by 1 base and J by 6 bases, with 22 bases between them. The CDR3 is 18 residues long. CDR1 and CDR2 from the germline V gene are MGHRA and YSYEKL. The CDR3 region has the DNA TGCGCCAGCAGCCAAGCCATAGTACTTGGCCGCTGGGCCAATGAGCAGTTCTTC. Residues: CASSQAIVLGRWANEQFF.

The genes are TRBV29-1 and TRBJ2-3; no reliable D call. Trimming removed 4 bases from V and 6 bases from J, with 11 bases in between. The CDR3 is 12 amino acids. Germline-derived CDR1 and CDR2 are SQVTM and ANQGSEA. CDR3 sequence reads: CSVAYSEDTQYF. Here the CDR3 DNA reads TGCAGCGTTGCCTACTCCGAGGATACGCAGTATTTT.

The V gene is TRBV13, the J gene TRBJ2-2; 10 nucleotides agree with TRBD2. This CDR3 has 17 amino acids. Per the germline V gene, CDR1 is PRHDT and CDR2 is FYEKMQ (reference sequence). Trimming cost V 5 bases and J 5 bases; bases outside gene matches: 11. CDR3 coding DNA: TGTGCCAGCAGCCCCGGGGTAGCGGGGGGTCTGACCGGGGAGCTGTTTTTT. Its translation is CASSPGVAGGLTGELFF.

V is TRBV12-3 or TRBV12-4 and J is TRBJ2-1; no clear D. V was trimmed by 8 bases and J by 9 bases, leaving 11 bases between them. The length of the CDR3 is 11 residues. Here the CDR3 DNA reads TGTGCCAGCCCTGGCGGAATTGAGCAGTTCTTC. This encodes CASPGGIEQFF.

The chain couples TRBV28 to TRBJ2-1, with TRBD2 identical over 8 bases. Germline V gene lookup returns CDR1 MDHEN and CDR2 SYDVKM. V was clipped by 8 bases and J by 8 bases; unmatched bases: 11. The CDR3 runs 14 residues. The chain's CDR3 is CASRTSRTLDEQFF. As DNA, the CDR3 is TGTGCCAGCCGGACTAGCCGCACTTTAGATGAGCAGTTCTTC.

J is TRBJ1-1 and V is TRBV5-1, with TRBD1 matching over 9 bases. CDR3 length: 15 residues. Germline CDR1 reads SGHRS; CDR2 reads YFSETQ. The V and J ends lost 3 bases and 5 bases, in that order; junction bases with no gene match: 8. CDR3 residues: CASSSLTGGYTEAFF. CDR3 coding DNA: TGCGCCAGCAGCTCCCTGACAGGGGGGTATACTGAAGCTTTCTTT. Combining the CDR3 with reference TRBV5-1 and TRBJ1-1 gives the whole variable domain KAGVTQTPRYLIKTRGQQVTLSCSPISGHRSVSWYQQTPGQGLQFLFEYFSETQRNKGNFPGRFSGRQFSNSRSEMNVSTLELGDSALYLCASSSLTGGYTEAFFGQGTRLTVV.

This rearrangement joins TRBV6-5 to TRBJ2-2; 8 bases align to TRBD2. The junction had 4 bases not matched to a gene; V was cut back by 4 bases and J by 6 bases. Germline CDR1 MNHEY, CDR2 SVGAGI. This CDR3 comprises 14 residues. This chain's CDR3 is CASSSGGLAGELFF. CDR3 in DNA: TGTGCCAGCAGTTCGGGGGGGCTCGCCGGGGAGCTGTTTTTT.

The chain employs TRBV11-2 and TRBJ1-1; 10 bases align to TRBD1. V was pared by 2 bases and J by 2 bases, with 5 bases of the junction left unmatched. The CDR3 is 16 residues long. Germline assignment: CDR1 SGHAT and CDR2 FQNNGV. In nucleotides, the CDR3 is TGTGCCAGCAGCTTAACCTGGACAGGGGGTAACACTGAAGCTTTCTTT. It codes for CASSLTWTGGNTEAFF. Looking up the rest from reference TRBV11-2 and TRBJ1-1 gives the full variable domain: EAGVAQSPRYKIIEKRQSVAFWCNPISGHATLYWYQQILGQGPKLLIQFQNNGVVDDSQLPKDRFSAERLKGVDSTLKIQPAKLEDSAVYLCASSLTWTGGNTEAFFGQGTRLTVV.